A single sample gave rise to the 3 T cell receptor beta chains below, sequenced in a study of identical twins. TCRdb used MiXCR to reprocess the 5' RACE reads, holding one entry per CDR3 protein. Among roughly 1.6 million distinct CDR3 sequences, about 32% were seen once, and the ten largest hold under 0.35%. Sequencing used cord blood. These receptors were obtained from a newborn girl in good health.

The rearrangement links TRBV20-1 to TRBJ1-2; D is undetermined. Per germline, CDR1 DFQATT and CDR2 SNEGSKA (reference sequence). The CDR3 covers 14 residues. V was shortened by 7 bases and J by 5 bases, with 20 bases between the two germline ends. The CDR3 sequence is CSVRSQTQWYGYTF. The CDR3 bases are TGCAGTGTAAGGTCACAGACCCAATGGTATGGCTACACCTTC.

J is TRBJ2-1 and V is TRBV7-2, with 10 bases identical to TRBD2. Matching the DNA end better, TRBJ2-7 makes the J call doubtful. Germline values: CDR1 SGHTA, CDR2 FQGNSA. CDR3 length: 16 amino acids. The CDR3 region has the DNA TGTGCCAGCAGCTTAGCGGGGACTAGCGCGAACAATGAGCAGTACTTC. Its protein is CASSLAGTSANNEQYF.

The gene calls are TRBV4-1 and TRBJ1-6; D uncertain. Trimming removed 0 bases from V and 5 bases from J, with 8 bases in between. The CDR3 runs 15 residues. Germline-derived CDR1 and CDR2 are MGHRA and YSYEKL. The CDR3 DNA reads TGCGCCAGCAGCCAAGAAAGTGGGAATAATTCACCCCTCCACTTT. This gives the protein CASSQESGNNSPLHF.